This is a list of T cell receptor beta chains from one sample in a study of CD8+CD57+ T cells in acquired aplastic anemia. In TCRdb, the reads were re-called with MiXCR into one record per CDR3 protein. The table records some 70,000 distinct CDR3 sequences, around half of them present only once. The sequencing input was sorted CD4+, CD8+, or CD8+CD57+ T cells (not recorded which) from PBMCs. These receptors came from a human donor in good health, serving as a control. Both conserved end residues are trimmed from each CDR3. The size of a clone is reported for some rows only, either as once, few or many, or as a class for expanded clones.

v_call	clone_size	j_call	cdr3_aa
TRBV9	many	TRBJ1-2	ASSVTGMYGYT
TRBV2	.	TRBJ1-6	ASSPYRVGSPLH
TRBV25-1	.	TRBJ2-7	ASRLGGSGGNEQY
TRBV7-2	.	TRBJ2-5	ASSLVRDRAGETQY
TRBV13	many	TRBJ2-5	ASSLFSTSSPLQETQY
TRBV11-1	once	TRBJ2-7	ASSLKVRDRADEQY
TRBV29-1	.	TRBJ2-7	SVANEGYGQY
TRBV6-1	.	TRBJ2-5	ASIPSRGAGETQY
TRBV29-1	.	TRBJ1-5	SVGTGGRQPQH
TRBV24-1	few	TRBJ1-1	ATSDSVSTGTEAF
TRBV2	.	TRBJ2-7	ASQSEGDSYEQY
TRBV25-1	.	TRBJ2-7	ASSGVVAGVFWQY
TRBV27	many	TRBJ1-2	ASSPSQGRHT
TRBV6-5	.	TRBJ2-5	ASSYDRVQETQY
TRBV9	many	TRBJ2-2	ASSVTDNTGELF
TRBV7-6	.	TRBJ1-1	ASSLREGLEAF
TRBV19	few	TRBJ1-6	AGIGRGTGGYNSPLH
TRBV19	.	TRBJ2-5	ASSRGGQAQETQY
TRBV10-3	.	TRBJ2-7	AISDPGQVSYEQY
TRBV25-1	.	TRBJ1-2	ASSQGDGSYGYT
TRBV5-5	.	TRBJ2-3	ASSLVRAGDTQY
TRBV2	.	TRBJ1-1	AGQDQMNTEAF
TRBV2	few	TRBJ2-5	ASSEYGTGVETQY
TRBV7-8	many	TRBJ2-7	ASSLVLATLSYEQY
TRBV20-1	.	TRBJ1-1	SAPTGGAWGTEAF
TRBV11-2	many	TRBJ1-2	ASSFGQGYT
TRBV19	.	TRBJ1-1	ASSITGAEAF
TRBV4-1	.	TRBJ2-5	ASSPGAGRQETQY
TRBV25-1	.	TRBJ2-7	ASSRAGDYEQY
TRBV9	few	TRBJ1-4	ASGTGGEKLF
TRBV7-9	.	TRBJ2-7	ASRHSTSVDEQY
TRBV2	.	TRBJ2-1	ASSGGRGGIDEQF
TRBV29-1	.	TRBJ1-1	SVAGSWGTEAF
TRBV7-7	.	TRBJ2-3	ASSLGGPDTQY
TRBV19	.	TRBJ1-5	ASSTGQGSNQPQH
TRBV20-1	.	TRBJ2-5	SARAAGAQETQY
TRBV6-6	many	TRBJ1-1	ASSYSIQVRNTEAF
TRBV19	.	TRBJ1-5	ASSAQGPYQPQH
TRBV29-1	medium-sized	TRBJ2-5	SVGGGEQETQY
TRBV9	.	TRBJ2-1	ASSETGYEQF
TRBV7-6	many	TRBJ1-1	ASSLHSTEAF
TRBV9	.	TRBJ2-5	ASSSRGLAGRETQY
TRBV11-2	.	TRBJ2-7	ASSPGASGNYEQY